The next 26 T cell receptor beta chains were all read from a single sample in a study of blood T cell repertoires in COVID-19. TCRdb's table, derived via immunoSEQ multiplex PCR, lists solely in-frame clones and lacks some. The sample contains about 30,000 clones, roughly 84% of which appear only once. Sequencing input: peripheral blood. The receptor source for this set is a human donor in a cohort sampled during active COVID-19.

About this clone itself: Other DNA sequences in the same sample also yield this CDR3. V is TRBV5-1 and J is TRBJ1-4, with TRBD1 matching over 10 bases. Germline V gene lookup returns CDR1 SGHRS and CDR2 YFSETQ. Unmatched junction bases numbered 3, after V lost 4 bases and J lost 6 bases. The CDR3 length is 14 residues. For the CDR3, the DNA is TGCGCCAGCAGCACCGGACAGGGGGATGAAAAACTGTTTTTT. This codes for CASSTGQGDEKLFF.

CDR3 sequence (DNA): TGTGCCAGCTCAGCGCTGGGGGAGGCTAATGAAAAACTGTTTTTT. Translating gives CASSALGEANEKLFF. The rearrangement uses TRBV18 and TRBJ1-4, with D maybe TRBD1 (5 bases). Germline CDR1 KGHSH, CDR2 LQKENI. The V gene lost 5 bases and the J gene lost 3 bases, with 13 bases spanning the gap. This CDR3 spans 15 amino acids. The full variable domain, with the rest looked up from reference TRBV18 and TRBJ1-4, is NAGVMQNPRHLVRRRGQEARLRCSPMKGHSHVYWYRQLPEEGLKFMVYLQKENIIDESGMPKERFSAEFPKEGPSILRIQQVVRGDSAAYFCASSALGEANEKLFFGSGTQLSVL.

In its sample, this clone was seen once. This chain joins TRBV2 and TRBJ2-3; 8 bases are shared with TRBD1. CDR3 length equals 14 residues. The germline CDR1 and CDR2 sequences are SNHLY and FYNNEI. V shed 4 bases and J 1 base; nucleotides not matched to a gene: 1. CDR3 sequence (DNA): TGTGCCAGCAGTGTGACAGGGGGCACAGATACGCAGTATTTT. It yields the protein CASSVTGGTDTQYF.

This clone was seen a handful of times. This sequence joins TRBV10-3 and TRBJ2-7; 12 nucleotides agree with TRBD1. J gave up 6 bases and V 5 bases, and 5 bases lay outside the gene matches. Germline CDR1 ENHRY, CDR2 SYGVKD. This CDR3 is 14 amino acids long. CDR3 loop: CAISSGTGGTEQYF. In DNA, the CDR3 is TGTGCCATCAGTTCCGGGACAGGGGGCACCGAGCAGTACTTC.

This chain connects TRBV5-1 to TRBJ1-1; D uncertain. The CDR3 runs 16 residues. Germline CDR1 reads SGHRS; CDR2 reads YFSETQ. V was cut by 3 bases and J by 6 bases, with 21 bases left in between. The CDR3 DNA reads as TGCGCCAGCAGCTCGAACCCGGGTCTTGGGAGCGCTGAAGCTTTCTTT. This codes for CASSSNPGLGSAEAFF.

The V gene is TRBV20-1, the J gene TRBJ1-2, with 8 nucleotides matching TRBD1. This CDR3 is built from 14 residues. Germline V gene data show CDR1 as DFQATT and CDR2 as SNEGSKA (reference sequence). V gave up 3 bases and J gave up 4 bases; unmatched junction bases: 7. The CDR3, as DNA: TGCAGTGCTAGTACGGCAGGGGGCGGCTATGGCTACACCTTC. Amino acid sequence: CSASTAGGGYGYTF.

The rearrangement uses TRBV27 and TRBJ1-4; the match to TRBD1 covers 10 bases. This CDR3 contains 14 residues. V lost 6 bases and J lost 7; bases outside the gene matches: 5. Germline CDR1 MNHEY, CDR2 SMNVEV (reference sequence). CDR3 in DNA: TGTGCCAGCAGACGACAGGGGGCGACTGAAAAACTGTTTTTT. Protein sequence: CASRRQGATEKLFF.

This chain links TRBV19 with TRBJ2-5, with TRBD1 matching 7 bases. The CDR3 is made up of 14 amino acids. Germline V CDR1 and CDR2: LNHDA, SQIVND (reference sequence). V lost 1 base, J lost 5 bases, and 4 bases stayed unmatched. In DNA form, the CDR3 reads TGTGCCAGTAGTATAGGACAGGGAATCGAGACCCAGTACTTC. Amino acid sequence: CASSIGQGIETQYF.

The genes are TRBV28 and TRBJ2-7, with TRBD2 identical over 8 bases. The CDR3 runs 13 residues. The trim removed 3 bases at V and 4 bases at J, leaving 2 bases unmatched. Germline V lookup: CDR1 MDHEN, CDR2 SYDVKM. CDR3 nucleotide sequence: TGTGCCAGCAGTTTCCGGGGGGGTTACGAGCAGTACTTC. As protein: CASSFRGGYEQYF.

The chain employs TRBV5-4 and TRBJ1-6; D unresolved. The CDR3 is 12 amino acids. The germline CDR1 and CDR2 sequences are SGHNT and YYREEE (reference sequence). Trimming pared 2 bases from V and 9 bases from J, leaving 6 bases between. In DNA, the CDR3 is TGTGCCAGCAGCTTCCGAGGTTCACCCCTCCACTTT. Translated: CASSFRGSPLHF. Based on the CDR3 plus reference TRBV5-4 and TRBJ1-6, the full variable domain is ETGVTQSPTHLIKTRGQQVTLRCSSQSGHNTVSWYQQALGQGPQFIFQYYREEENGRGNFPPRFSGLQFPNYSSELNVNALELDDSALYLCASSFRGSPLHFGNGTRLTVT.

V usage is TRBV11-2 and J usage is TRBJ2-4, with TRBD1 matching over 8 bases. This CDR3 is built from 16 residues. V was clipped by 2 bases and J by 1 base; unmatched bases: 4. Germline V lookup: CDR1 SGHAT, CDR2 FQNNGV. DNA for the CDR3: TGTGCCAGCAGCTTAAACAGGGGGTCTGCCAAAAACATTCAGTACTTC. Translating gives CASSLNRGSAKNIQYF.

V and J are TRBV7-3 and TRBJ2-1; 14 bases match TRBD2. The CDR3 runs 17 residues. The V and J ends lost 4 bases and 8 bases, in that order; junction bases with no gene match: 10. The V gene's germline CDR1 is SGHTA and CDR2 FQGTGA. Here the CDR3 DNA reads TGTGCCAGCAGCTCCCGGACTAGCGGGGGGTTGGGTGATGAGCAGTTCTTC. Translation: CASSSRTSGGLGDEQFF.

The chain links TRBV7-9 to TRBJ2-7, with a weak D call TRBD1 (5 bases). The CDR3 extends over 14 amino acids. The germline V gene encodes CDR1 SEHNR and CDR2 FQNEAQ (reference sequence). Trimming took 2 bases from V and 6 from J, leaving 14 bases between them. The DNA for the CDR3 is TGTGCCAGCAGCTTAAACGTTCAGGGCGGCGAGCAGTACTTC. This gives the protein CASSLNVQGGEQYF.

V gene TRBV18 combines with J gene TRBJ2-7; D possibly corresponds to TRBD2 (6 bases). Germline loops: CDR1 KGHSH, CDR2 LQKENI. V lost 0 bases to trimming and J lost 2 bases, with 11 bases between them. The CDR3 has 15 residues. The CDR3 region has the DNA TGTGCCAGCTCACCACCGGGAGGCAGGGCCTACGAGCAGTACTTC. Translated: CASSPPGGRAYEQYF. Full variable domain (missing parts from reference TRBV18 and TRBJ2-7): NAGVMQNPRHLVRRRGQEARLRCSPMKGHSHVYWYRQLPEEGLKFMVYLQKENIIDESGMPKERFSAEFPKEGPSILRIQQVVRGDSAAYFCASSPPGGRAYEQYFGPGTRLTVT.

The rearrangement links TRBV5-1 to TRBJ2-1, with TRBD1 matching over 8 bases. CDR3 size: 16 residues. V shed 1 base and J 6 bases; nucleotides not matched to a gene: 9. CDR1 SGHRS and CDR2 YFSETQ come from the germline V gene. The CDR3 sequence: CASSLSPGQALNEQFF. CDR3 nucleotide sequence: TGCGCCAGCAGCTTGTCACCGGGACAGGCACTCAATGAGCAGTTCTTC.

The chain combines TRBV3-1 (or the pseudogene TRBV3-2) with TRBJ2-1, with D possibly matching TRBD2 (5 bases). Germline CDR1 is LGHDT and CDR2 is YNNKEL (reference sequence). The CDR3 extends over 14 amino acids. The germline V and J ends were trimmed by 3 bases and 8 bases, with 14 bases remaining between them. CDR3 in amino acids: CASSHGPLSDEQFF. The CDR3, as DNA: TGTGCCAGCAGCCACGGACCGCTTAGCGATGAGCAGTTCTTC.

The rearrangement joins TRBV6-5 to TRBJ1-4; 7 nucleotides match TRBD1. Unmatched junction bases numbered 8, after V lost 7 bases and J lost 3 bases. CDR1 is MNHEY and CDR2 is SVGAGI in the germline V gene. The CDR3 extends over 15 amino acids. CDR3 in amino acids: CASKMTGSANEKLFF. The CDR3 bases are TGTGCCAGCAAGATGACAGGGTCGGCTAATGAAAAACTGTTTTTT.

This chain connects TRBV5-1 to TRBJ2-7, with D perhaps matching TRBD2 (5 bases). The germline gives CDR1 SGHRS, CDR2 YFSETQ. The CDR3 covers 14 residues. The germline V and J ends were trimmed by 1 base and 4 bases, with 12 bases remaining between them. CDR3 amino acids: CASSLLAVGYEQYF. As DNA, the CDR3 is TGCGCCAGCAGCTTGCTAGCAGTAGGGTACGAGCAGTACTTC.

This chain joins TRBV3-1 (or the pseudogene TRBV3-2) and TRBJ1-2, with D unresolved. The V gene's germline CDR1 is LGHDT and CDR2 YNNKEL (reference sequence). The V end was cut by 4 bases, the J end by 8 bases, with 17 bases between. This CDR3 is built from 14 residues. The CDR3 DNA follows: TGTGCCAGCAGCCCCCTGGACGTCGGGAGGGGCTACACCTTC. This codes for CASSPLDVGRGYTF.

This sequence joins TRBV5-1 and TRBJ1-1, with D possibly TRBD1 on 6 matching bases. The CDR3 runs to 14 residues. Deletions cut 3 bases from V and 4 bases from J, with 13 bases between. Germline V gives CDR1 SGHRS, CDR2 YFSETQ. The CDR3 region has the DNA TGCGCCAGCAGCTACCGGACAGCGGTCACTGAAGCTTTCTTT. It encodes CASSYRTAVTEAFF.

The J gene is TRBJ2-3, the V gene TRBV5-1; 9 bases line up with TRBD1. Germline V gene lookup returns CDR1 SGHRS and CDR2 YFSETQ. The CDR3 contains 16 residues. V dropped 4 bases and J dropped 2; count of bases not matched to a gene: 8. CDR3 residues: CASSAGTGYFTDTQYF. DNA of the CDR3: TGCGCCAGCAGCGCGGGGACAGGGTACTTCACAGATACGCAGTATTTT.

The gene calls are TRBV19 and TRBJ2-1, with D possibly being TRBD2 (7 bases). This CDR3 is 14 amino acids long. Germline V CDR1 and CDR2: LNHDA, SQIVND (reference sequence). The ends were cut back, 8 bases at V and 6 bases at J, with 17 bases in the middle. CDR3 loop: CASLPRGGSNEQFF. In nucleotides, the CDR3 is TGTGCCAGTTTGCCTAGGGGGGGGAGCAATGAGCAGTTCTTC.

V and J are TRBV4-1 and TRBJ1-3, with 9 positions matching TRBD1. The germline gives CDR1 MGHRA, CDR2 YSYEKL. The CDR3 extends over 15 amino acids. V lost 3 bases to trimming and J lost 1 base; unmatched junction nucleotides: 1. CDR3 loop: CASSQDRGSGNTIYF. For the CDR3, the DNA is TGCGCCAGCAGCCAGGACAGGGGATCTGGAAACACCATATATTTT.

J is TRBJ1-1 and V is TRBV19, with D perhaps TRBD1 (5 bases). The germline V and J ends were trimmed by 4 bases and 1 base, with 13 bases remaining between them. Germline CDR1 and CDR2: LNHDA and SQIVND (reference sequence). This CDR3 region has 15 residues. The CDR3 DNA reads TGTGCCAGTAGTAGCGGGGGTTTCAGGAACACTGAAGCTTTCTTT. It codes for CASSSGGFRNTEAFF. Supplemented by reference TRBV19 and TRBJ1-1, the full variable domain reads DGGITQSPKYLFRKEGQNVTLSCEQNLNHDAMYWYRQDPGQGLRLIYYSQIVNDFQKGDIAEGYSVSREKKESFPLTVTSAQKNPTAFYLCASSSGGFRNTEAFFGQGTRLTVV.

The chain combines TRBV5-8 with TRBJ2-5; 16 nucleotides agree with TRBD2. CDR1 and CDR2 (germline): SGHTS, YDEGEE. With 4 bases clipped from V and 5 bases from J, the junction kept 11 bases outside the gene matches. This CDR3 region has 18 residues. The CDR3 sequence is CASSNAGTSGGARETQYF. The CDR3 DNA reads TGTGCCAGCAGCAACGCCGGGACTAGCGGGGGGGCGCGTGAGACCCAGTACTTC.

This clone was seen just once. The V and J genes are TRBV3-1 (or the pseudogene TRBV3-2) and TRBJ1-5; D perhaps matches TRBD1 (6 bases). The CDR3 has 14 amino acids. Trimming cost V 5 bases and J 5 bases, with 13 bases left between them. Germline lookup yields CDR1 LGHDT and CDR2 YNNKEL (reference sequence). The DNA of the CDR3 is TGTGCCAGCAGCAAGACAGGACGGGATCAGCCCCAGCATTTT. Protein sequence: CASSKTGRDQPQHF.